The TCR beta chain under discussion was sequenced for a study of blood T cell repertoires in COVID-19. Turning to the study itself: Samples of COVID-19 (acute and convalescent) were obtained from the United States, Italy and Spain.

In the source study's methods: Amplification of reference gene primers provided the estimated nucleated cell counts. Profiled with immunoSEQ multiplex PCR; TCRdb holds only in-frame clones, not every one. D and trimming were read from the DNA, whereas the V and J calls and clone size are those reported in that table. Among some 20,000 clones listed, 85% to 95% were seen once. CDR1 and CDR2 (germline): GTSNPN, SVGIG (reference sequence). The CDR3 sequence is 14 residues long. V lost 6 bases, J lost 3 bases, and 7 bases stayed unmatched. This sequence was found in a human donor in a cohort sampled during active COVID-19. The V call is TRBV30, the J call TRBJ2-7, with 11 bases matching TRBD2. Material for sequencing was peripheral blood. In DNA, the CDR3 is TGTGCCTGCCAAGGACTAGCGGGCCACTACGAGCAGTACTTC. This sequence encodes CACQGLAGHYEQYF. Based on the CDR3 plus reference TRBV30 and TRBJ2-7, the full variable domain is SQTIHQWPATLVQPVGSPLSLECTVEGTSNPNLYWYRQAAGRGLQLLFYSVGIGQISSEVPQNLSASRPQDRQFILSSKKLLLSDSGFYLCACQGLAGHYEQYFGPGTRLTVT.